This TCR beta chain was identified during a study of T cells in Graves' hyperthyroidism and ophthalmopathy. This clonotype was observed many times. Stable hyperthyroidism: no ophthalmopathy progression over 18 months of follow-up. Trimming removed 5 bases from V and 7 bases from J; junction bases left unmatched: 11. CDR1 and CDR2 from the germline V gene are SNHLY and FYNNEI. This CDR3 has 15 amino acids. RNA transcripts served as the template for amplifying TCR beta CDR3 regions. A first-round RT-PCR of the TCR CDR3 used the HTBI primer set. TCRdb re-called the multiplex PCR reads through MiXCR, storing one row per CDR3 protein. The sample records about 360,000 distinct CDR3 sequences, under 15% being singletons.

The sequence was obtained from a woman aged 18-29 years with Graves' hyperthyroidism. The material sequenced was blood. This sequence joins TRBV2 and TRBJ1-5; TRBD1 agrees at 7 bases. The CDR3 sequence is CASSRRQGVSQPQHF. DNA of the CDR3: TGTGCCAGCAGTAGACGACAGGGAGTCAGCCAGCCCCAGCATTTT.